The clone carrying this T cell receptor beta chain has a count of ten or more. The library was built from roughly 400 ng RNA with molecular barcoded adaptors for alpha/delta and beta/gamma chains. In TCRdb, the reads were re-called with MiXCR into one record per CDR3 protein. Here the sample spans about 48,000 distinct CDR3 sequences, roughly 19% being singletons. This record comes from a study of read filtering for tumor transcriptome and immune sequencing. The length of the CDR3 is 16 residues. The germline V gene encodes CDR1 SGHDT and CDR2 YYEEEE. The germline V and J ends were trimmed by 0 bases and 0 bases, with 10 bases remaining between them.

The chain is built from TRBV5-6 and TRBJ2-4; unclear D gene. The receptor was isolated from a donor over 35 with multiple myeloma. Sequencing was done on a sample of a population of CD138-negative cells sorted from bone marrow. In DNA form, the CDR3 reads TGTGCCAGCAGCTTGGCACTAAAACTAGCCAAAAACATTCAGTACTTC. This sequence encodes CASSLALKLAKNIQYF.